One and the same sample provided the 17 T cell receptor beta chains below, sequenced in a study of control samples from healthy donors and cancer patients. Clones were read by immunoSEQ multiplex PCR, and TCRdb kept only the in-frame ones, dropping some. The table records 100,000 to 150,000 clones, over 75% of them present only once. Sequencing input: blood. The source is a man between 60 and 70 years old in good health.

This chain's CDR3 is CASSIAAVGVGEQFF. DNA of the CDR3: TGTGCCAGTAGTATAGCGGCGGTCGGTGTGGGCGAGCAGTTCTTC. The V gene is TRBV19, the J gene TRBJ2-1; D is uncertain. The CDR3 totals 15 residues. Trimming left V 1 base short and J 10 bases short, with 17 bases between. CDR1 LNHDA and CDR2 SQIVND come from the germline V gene (reference sequence). Supplemented by reference TRBV19 and TRBJ2-1, the full variable domain reads DGGITQSPKYLFRKEGQNVTLSCEQNLNHDAMYWYRQDPGQGLRLIYYSQIVNDFQKGDIAEGYSVSREKKESFPLTVTSAQKNPTAFYLCASSIAAVGVGEQFFGPGTRLTVL.

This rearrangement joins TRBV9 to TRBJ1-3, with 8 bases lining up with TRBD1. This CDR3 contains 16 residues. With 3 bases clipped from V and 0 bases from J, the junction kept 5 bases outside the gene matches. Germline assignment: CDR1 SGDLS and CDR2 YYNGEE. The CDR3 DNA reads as TGTGCCAGCAGCGCTCGGGACAGGAACTCTGGAAACACCATATATTTT. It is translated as CASSARDRNSGNTIYF.

The CDR3 loop is CASSTLTEAKNIQYF. In DNA, the CDR3 is TGTGCCAGCAGTACTCTTACAGAGGCCAAAAACATTCAGTACTTC. The V call is TRBV7-9, the J call TRBJ2-4; D is ambiguous. The V and J ends lost 6 bases and 1 base respectively, with 13 bases between them. Germline V gives CDR1 SEHNR, CDR2 FQNEAQ (reference sequence). This CDR3 has 15 amino acids.

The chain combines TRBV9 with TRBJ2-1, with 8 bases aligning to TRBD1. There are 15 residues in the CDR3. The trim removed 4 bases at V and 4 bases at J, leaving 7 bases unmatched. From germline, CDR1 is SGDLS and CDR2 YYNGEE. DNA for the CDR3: TGTGCCAGCAGCCCCTGGGACAGGAATTACAATGAGCAGTTCTTC. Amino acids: CASSPWDRNYNEQFF.

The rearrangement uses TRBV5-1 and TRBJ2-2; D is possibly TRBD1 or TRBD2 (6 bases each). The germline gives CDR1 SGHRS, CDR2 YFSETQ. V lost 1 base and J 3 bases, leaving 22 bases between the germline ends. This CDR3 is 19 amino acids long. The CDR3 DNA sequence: TGCGCCAGCAGCTTGTCTGGCAGGGGAAACCCGGGGGACACCGGGGAGCTGTTTTTT. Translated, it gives CASSLSGRGNPGDTGELFF.

This chain's CDR3 is CASSSTVGYTF. In nucleotides, the CDR3 is TGTGCCAGCAGTTCCACAGTTGGCTACACCTTC. The chain has TRBV25-1 and TRBJ1-2; D ambiguous. V lost 5 bases to trimming and J lost 7 bases, with 8 bases between them. Germline CDR1 reads MGHDK; CDR2 reads SYGVNS. The CDR3 has 11 amino acids.

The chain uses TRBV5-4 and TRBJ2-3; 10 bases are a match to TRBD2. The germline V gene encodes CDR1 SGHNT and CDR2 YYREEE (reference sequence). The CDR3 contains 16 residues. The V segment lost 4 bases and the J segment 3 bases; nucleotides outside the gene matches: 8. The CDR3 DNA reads TGTGCCAGCAGCAAAGGGACTAGCGAAGGGACAGATACGCAGTATTTT. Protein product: CASSKGTSEGTDTQYF. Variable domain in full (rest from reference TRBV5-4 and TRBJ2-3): ETGVTQSPTHLIKTRGQQVTLRCSSQSGHNTVSWYQQALGQGPQFIFQYYREEENGRGNFPPRFSGLQFPNYSSELNVNALELDDSALYLCASSKGTSEGTDTQYFGPGTRLTVL.

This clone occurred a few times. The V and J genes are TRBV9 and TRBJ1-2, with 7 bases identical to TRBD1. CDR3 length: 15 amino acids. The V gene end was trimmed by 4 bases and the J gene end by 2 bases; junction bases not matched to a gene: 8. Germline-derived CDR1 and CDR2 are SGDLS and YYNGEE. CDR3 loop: CASSSSPGQNYGYTF. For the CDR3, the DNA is TGTGCCAGCAGCTCAAGTCCGGGACAGAACTATGGCTACACCTTC.

The CDR3 coding sequence is TGCAGCGTTGAACCAGGGGAGTGGAACACTGAAGCTTTCTTT. Translated, it gives CSVEPGEWNTEAFF. The chain couples TRBV29-1 to TRBJ1-1; D perhaps matches TRBD1 (6 bases). V was pared by 2 bases and J by 1 base, with 11 bases between. The CDR3 spans 14 residues. The V gene's germline CDR1 is SQVTM and CDR2 ANQGSEA.

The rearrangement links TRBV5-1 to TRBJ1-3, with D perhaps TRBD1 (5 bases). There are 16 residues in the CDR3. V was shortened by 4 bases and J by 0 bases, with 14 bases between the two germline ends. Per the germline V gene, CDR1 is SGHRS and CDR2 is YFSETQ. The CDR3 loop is CASSLGGTSSGNTIYF. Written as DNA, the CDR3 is TGCGCCAGCAGCCTGGGGGGGACTAGCTCTGGAAACACCATATATTTT.

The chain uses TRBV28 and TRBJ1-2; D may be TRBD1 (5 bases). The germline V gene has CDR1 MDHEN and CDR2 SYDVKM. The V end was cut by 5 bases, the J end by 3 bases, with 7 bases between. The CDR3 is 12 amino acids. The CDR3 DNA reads TGTGCCAGCAGTGCCAGGGACTATGGCTACACCTTC. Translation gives CASSARDYGYTF.

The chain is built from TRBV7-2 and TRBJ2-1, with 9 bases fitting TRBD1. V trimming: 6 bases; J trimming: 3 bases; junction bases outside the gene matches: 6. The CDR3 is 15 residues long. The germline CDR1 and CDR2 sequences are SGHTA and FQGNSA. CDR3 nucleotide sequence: TGTGCCAGCAGTTCGGACAGGGGAGGCTACAATGAGCAGTTCTTC. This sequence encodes CASSSDRGGYNEQFF.

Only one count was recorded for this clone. The CDR3 sequence: CASSRDGNSPLHF. CDR3 nucleotide sequence: TGTGCCAGCAGCCGGGACGGCAATTCACCCCTCCACTTT. This chain uses TRBV12-3 or TRBV12-4 with TRBJ1-6; D possibly corresponds to TRBD1 (5 bases). Between the trimmed V and J ends, which lost 6 bases and 7 bases, there was a span of 10 bases. This CDR3 region has 13 residues.

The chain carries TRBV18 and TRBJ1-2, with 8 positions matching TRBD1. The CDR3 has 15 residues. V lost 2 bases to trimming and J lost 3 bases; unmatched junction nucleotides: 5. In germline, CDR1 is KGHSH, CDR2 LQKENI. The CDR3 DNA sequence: TGTGCCAGCTCACCAGCCGGACAGGGCGACTATGGCTACACCTTC. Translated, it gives CASSPAGQGDYGYTF.

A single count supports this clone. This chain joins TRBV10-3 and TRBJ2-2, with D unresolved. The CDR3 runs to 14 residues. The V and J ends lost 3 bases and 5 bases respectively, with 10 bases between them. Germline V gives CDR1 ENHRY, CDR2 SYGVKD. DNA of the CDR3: TGTGCCATCAGTGACTTAGGGAAAACCGGGGAGCTGTTTTTT. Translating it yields CAISDLGKTGELFF.

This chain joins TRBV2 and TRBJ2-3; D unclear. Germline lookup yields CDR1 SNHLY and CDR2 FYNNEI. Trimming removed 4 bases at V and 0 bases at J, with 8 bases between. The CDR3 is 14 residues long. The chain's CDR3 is CASSAGRSTDTQYF. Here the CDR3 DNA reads TGTGCCAGCAGTGCCGGCAGGAGCACAGATACGCAGTATTTT.

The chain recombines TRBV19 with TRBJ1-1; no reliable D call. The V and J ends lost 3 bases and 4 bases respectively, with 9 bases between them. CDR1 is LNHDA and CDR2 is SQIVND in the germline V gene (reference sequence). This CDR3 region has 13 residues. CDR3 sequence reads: CASSMSFSTEAFF. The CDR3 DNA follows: TGTGCCAGTAGTATGTCCTTTTCCACTGAAGCTTTCTTT.